The rows below give T cell receptor beta chains drawn from one sample of a study of blood T cell repertoires in COVID-19. Libraries were prepared by immunoSEQ multiplex PCR; TCRdb keeps only in-frame clonotypes and omits some of them. The sample contains approximately 200,000 clones, less than 90% of which appear only once. Sequencing was carried out using peripheral blood. Source of these receptors: a man aged 30 to 39 with acute or convalescent COVID-19. Each CDR3 is given with its conserved first and last residue. The D gene is left open where the match is weak. Part of the rows lack a size; the others show once, few, many or a class for expanded clones.

j_gene: TRBJ2-2; d_gene: -; v_gene: TRBV18; abundance: -; CDR3aa: CASIPGDGVTGELFF; CDR3nt: TGTGCCAGCATTCCAGGGGACGGAGTCACCGGGGAGCTGTTTTTT
j_gene: TRBJ2-7; d_gene: TRBD2; v_gene: TRBV28; abundance: -; CDR3aa: CASTQLAGAVYEQYF; CDR3nt: TGTGCCAGCACCCAGCTAGCGGGGGCGGTTTACGAGCAGTACTTC
j_gene: TRBJ1-3; d_gene: -; v_gene: TRBV10-3; abundance: -; CDR3aa: CAISGHLSGNTIYF; CDR3nt: TGTGCCATCAGTGGGCATCTCTCTGGAAACACCATATATTTT
j_gene: TRBJ2-7; d_gene: TRBD1; v_gene: TRBV28; abundance: -; CDR3aa: CASSPPDRKYYEQYF; CDR3nt: TGTGCCAGCAGTCCCCCGGACAGGAAGTATTACGAGCAGTACTTC
j_gene: TRBJ2-2; d_gene: TRBD2; v_gene: TRBV27; abundance: -; CDR3aa: CASTSLRLAGGSLNTGELFF; CDR3nt: TGTGCCAGCACCTCACTCCGACTAGCGGGAGGTTCACTGAACACCGGGGAGCTGTTTTTT
j_gene: TRBJ1-4; d_gene: TRBD1; v_gene: TRBV7-9; abundance: -; CDR3aa: CASSIGNRGANEKLFF; CDR3nt: TGTGCCAGCAGCATAGGAAACAGGGGTGCTAATGAAAAACTGTTTTTT
j_gene: TRBJ1-1; d_gene: -; v_gene: TRBV29-1; abundance: -; CDR3aa: CSVVVNTEAFF; CDR3nt: TGCAGCGTTGTCGTTAACACTGAAGCTTTCTTT
j_gene: TRBJ1-5; d_gene: TRBD1; v_gene: TRBV18; abundance: -; CDR3aa: CASSLRQGDQPQHF; CDR3nt: TGTGCCAGCTCACTCCGACAGGGCGATCAGCCCCAGCATTTT
j_gene: TRBJ2-1; d_gene: TRBD2; v_gene: TRBV4-1; abundance: -; CDR3aa: CASGEETGTSSWNEQFF; CDR3nt: TGCGCCAGCGGCGAAGAAACAGGGACTAGTTCTTGGAATGAGCAGTTCTTC
j_gene: TRBJ2-1; d_gene: TRBD2; v_gene: TRBV7-2; abundance: -; CDR3aa: CASSLLAGVAYNEQFF; CDR3nt: TGTGCCAGCAGCTTGCTAGCGGGAGTGGCCTACAATGAGCAGTTCTTC
j_gene: TRBJ2-1; d_gene: -; v_gene: TRBV30; abundance: -; CDR3aa: CGGAASYNEQFF; CDR3nt: TGCGGGGGTGCGGCGTCCTACAATGAGCAGTTCTTC
j_gene: TRBJ2-5; d_gene: -; v_gene: TRBV11-2; abundance: -; CDR3aa: CASSPGTQETQYF; CDR3nt: TGTGCCAGCAGCCCGGGGACACAGGAGACCCAGTACTTC
j_gene: TRBJ1-1; d_gene: -; v_gene: TRBV5-6; abundance: -; CDR3aa: CASSQRGGDRNTEAFF; CDR3nt: TGTGCCAGCAGCCAACGAGGGGGGGATAGAAACACTGAAGCTTTCTTT
j_gene: TRBJ1-5; d_gene: TRBD1; v_gene: TRBV28; abundance: -; CDR3aa: CASSIGQAPYSNQPQHF; CDR3nt: TGTGCCAGCAGCATTGGACAGGCCCCTTATAGCAATCAGCCCCAGCATTTT
j_gene: TRBJ1-5; d_gene: -; v_gene: TRBV28; abundance: -; CDR3aa: CASIQTPGSPQPQHF; CDR3nt: TGTGCCAGCATCCAAACTCCCGGGAGCCCCCAGCCCCAGCATTTT
j_gene: TRBJ2-7; d_gene: -; v_gene: TRBV18; abundance: -; CDR3aa: CASSLTGHARGGMYEQYF; CDR3nt: TGTGCCAGCTCACTTACAGGGCACGCACGAGGAGGCATGTACGAGCAGTACTTC
j_gene: TRBJ1-5; d_gene: -; v_gene: TRBV28; abundance: -; CDR3aa: CASSLGGAGQPQHF; CDR3nt: TGTGCCAGCAGTTTAGGCGGGGCAGGTCAGCCCCAGCATTTT
j_gene: TRBJ1-4; d_gene: -; v_gene: TRBV19; abundance: -; CDR3aa: CASRGRATNEKLFF; CDR3nt: TGTGCCAGTAGGGGGCGCGCAACTAATGAAAAACTGTTTTTT
j_gene: TRBJ2-1; d_gene: -; v_gene: TRBV11-2; abundance: -; CDR3aa: CASSGVLGAPYNEQFF; CDR3nt: TGTGCCAGCAGTGGGGTCCTAGGGGCCCCCTACAATGAGCAGTTCTTC
j_gene: TRBJ2-3; d_gene: -; v_gene: TRBV12-3/TRBV12-4; abundance: -; CDR3aa: CASSGSYTQYF; CDR3nt: TGTGCCAGCAGTGGGAGTTATACGCAGTATTTT
j_gene: TRBJ2-2; d_gene: -; v_gene: TRBV30; abundance: -; CDR3aa: CAWRRNTGELFF; CDR3nt: TGTGCCTGGAGGAGAAACACCGGGGAGCTGTTTTTT
j_gene: TRBJ2-7; d_gene: -; v_gene: TRBV3-1/TRBV3-2; abundance: once; CDR3aa: CASSFRGTSSSYEQYF; CDR3nt: TGTGCCAGCAGCTTCAGGGGCACATCCTCATCCTACGAGCAGTACTTC
j_gene: TRBJ1-5; d_gene: -; v_gene: TRBV7-2; abundance: few; CDR3aa: CASSSTDWGISNQPQHF; CDR3nt: TGTGCCAGCAGCTCTACCGATTGGGGCATTAGCAATCAGCCCCAGCATTTT
j_gene: TRBJ2-3; d_gene: TRBD1; v_gene: TRBV5-1; abundance: -; CDR3aa: CASSLEGQRAQYF; CDR3nt: TGCGCCAGCAGCTTGGAGGGACAGAGGGCGCAGTATTTT
j_gene: TRBJ2-3; d_gene: TRBD2; v_gene: TRBV28; abundance: -; CDR3aa: CASSLSLAGGLTDTQYF; CDR3nt: TGTGCCAGCAGTTTGTCCCTAGCGGGAGGTCTCACAGATACGCAGTATTTT
j_gene: TRBJ2-1; d_gene: -; v_gene: TRBV2; abundance: -; CDR3aa: CASSEDPTYPSPNYNEQFF; CDR3nt: TGTGCCAGCAGTGAAGATCCCACTTATCCTAGCCCAAATTACAATGAGCAGTTCTTC
j_gene: TRBJ2-7; d_gene: TRBD1; v_gene: TRBV7-9; abundance: once; CDR3aa: CASSQGTGDYEQYF; CDR3nt: TGTGCCAGCAGCCAAGGGACAGGGGACTACGAGCAGTACTTC
j_gene: TRBJ2-2; d_gene: -; v_gene: TRBV5-5; abundance: -; CDR3aa: CASSFIGTGELFF; CDR3nt: TGTGCCAGCAGCTTTATCGGCACCGGGGAGCTGTTTTTT
j_gene: TRBJ1-5; d_gene: -; v_gene: TRBV30; abundance: -; CDR3aa: CAWSVGVYAQHF; CDR3nt: TGTGCCTGGAGTGTCGGGGTGTATGCCCAGCATTTT
j_gene: TRBJ2-7; d_gene: TRBD1; v_gene: TRBV11-2; abundance: -; CDR3aa: CASNKQGANYEQYF; CDR3nt: TGTGCCAGCAACAAACAGGGGGCGAACTACGAGCAGTACTTC
j_gene: TRBJ1-1; d_gene: -; v_gene: TRBV7-2; abundance: -; CDR3aa: CASSYGRIGTEAFF; CDR3nt: TGTGCCAGCAGCTATGGGAGAATCGGAACTGAAGCTTTCTTT
j_gene: TRBJ2-1; d_gene: -; v_gene: TRBV30; abundance: -; CDR3aa: CAWTFSLGTREFF; CDR3nt: TGTGCCTGGACCTTCTCTCTCGGAACTAGGGAGTTCTTC
j_gene: TRBJ1-1; d_gene: TRBD1; v_gene: TRBV4-1; abundance: -; CDR3aa: CASSQRGTGTNTEAFF; CDR3nt: TGCGCCAGCAGCCAGAGAGGGACAGGGACGAACACTGAAGCTTTCTTT
j_gene: TRBJ2-5; d_gene: TRBD1; v_gene: TRBV7-6; abundance: -; CDR3aa: CASSLAQAGGETQYF; CDR3nt: TGTGCCAGCAGCTTAGCGCAGGCAGGGGGAGAGACCCAGTACTTC
j_gene: TRBJ2-1; d_gene: TRBD1; v_gene: TRBV18; abundance: -; CDR3aa: CASSPRTGGGYGEQFF; CDR3nt: TGTGCCAGCTCACCCCGCACAGGGGGCGGGTACGGGGAGCAGTTCTTC
j_gene: TRBJ2-2; d_gene: -; v_gene: TRBV5-1; abundance: -; CDR3aa: CASSLAIGVANTGELFF; CDR3nt: TGCGCCAGCAGCTTGGCGATCGGGGTGGCGAACACCGGGGAGCTGTTTTTT
j_gene: TRBJ2-2; d_gene: TRBD1; v_gene: TRBV29-1; abundance: -; CDR3aa: CSATAGTGGTGELFF; CDR3nt: TGCAGCGCAACTGCCGGGACAGGGGGCACCGGGGAGCTGTTTTTT
j_gene: TRBJ2-2; d_gene: -; v_gene: TRBV28; abundance: once; CDR3aa: CASTVSGGLGELFF; CDR3nt: TGTGCCAGCACCGTTTCGGGGGGCTTGGGGGAGCTGTTTTTT
j_gene: TRBJ1-5; d_gene: -; v_gene: TRBV6-1; abundance: -; CDR3aa: CASSEVGALSNQPQHF; CDR3nt: TGTGCCAGCAGTGAAGTGGGGGCCCTTAGCAATCAGCCCCAGCATTTT
j_gene: TRBJ2-7; d_gene: -; v_gene: TRBV2; abundance: -; CDR3aa: CASSGGGQKRYEQYF; CDR3nt: TGTGCCAGCAGTGGTGGCGGACAGAAGAGATACGAGCAGTACTTC
j_gene: TRBJ2-7; d_gene: -; v_gene: TRBV21-1; abundance: -; CDR3aa: CASSKGPSGGGSTFHYEQYF; CDR3nt: TGTGCCAGCAGCAAAGGCCCCTCCGGGGGGGGGTCAACTTTCCACTACGAGCAGTACTTC
j_gene: TRBJ2-4; d_gene: -; v_gene: TRBV6-1; abundance: -; CDR3aa: CASSEFLYQENIQYF; CDR3nt: TGTGCCAGCAGTGAATTTCTGTATCAGGAAAACATTCAGTACTTC
j_gene: TRBJ1-5; d_gene: -; v_gene: TRBV7-2; abundance: -; CDR3aa: CASMPTGGNQPQHF; CDR3nt: TGTGCCAGCATGCCGACCGGGGGTAATCAGCCCCAGCATTTT
j_gene: TRBJ1-6; d_gene: TRBD1; v_gene: TRBV28; abundance: once; CDR3aa: CASSRPDRGMSPLHF; CDR3nt: TGTGCCAGCAGTCGCCCCGACAGGGGGATGTCACCCCTCCACTTT
j_gene: TRBJ2-7; d_gene: TRBD2; v_gene: TRBV10-3; abundance: few; CDR3aa: CAIRETSGRAGSYEQYF; CDR3nt: TGTGCCATCAGGGAAACTAGCGGGAGGGCCGGATCCTACGAGCAGTACTTC
j_gene: TRBJ2-3; d_gene: TRBD2; v_gene: TRBV28; abundance: -; CDR3aa: CASQLAGATDTQYF; CDR3nt: TGTGCCAGTCAACTAGCGGGAGCCACAGATACGCAGTATTTT
j_gene: TRBJ2-2; d_gene: -; v_gene: TRBV7-5; abundance: -; CDR3aa: CARSRPAWTSGDPGELFF; CDR3nt: TGTGCCAGAAGCCGGCCCGCCTGGACTAGCGGGGACCCCGGGGAGCTGTTTTTT
j_gene: TRBJ2-7; d_gene: TRBD1; v_gene: TRBV3-1/TRBV3-2; abundance: -; CDR3aa: CASSRGQGEQYF; CDR3nt: TGTGCCAGCAGCCGAGGACAGGGCGAGCAGTACTTC
j_gene: TRBJ1-1; d_gene: TRBD1; v_gene: TRBV6-1; abundance: -; CDR3aa: CASSEFTFRQGMRKNTEAFF; CDR3nt: TGTGCCAGCAGTGAATTCACCTTTAGACAGGGGATGAGAAAGAACACTGAAGCTTTCTTT
j_gene: TRBJ2-3; d_gene: TRBD2; v_gene: TRBV28; abundance: -; CDR3aa: CASSQLWIAGGSTDTQYF; CDR3nt: TGTGCCAGCAGCCAATTGTGGATAGCGGGGGGTAGTACAGATACGCAGTATTTT